These 13 T cell receptor beta chains came from one sample sequenced in a study of blood T cell repertoires in COVID-19. This table comes from immunoSEQ multiplex PCR, and its TCRdb copy is limited to in-frame clones, with some not included. This repertoire shows 380,000 or so clones, over 75% found once; its top ten account for 1.3%. The specimen was PBMCs or T cells enriched from blood (not recorded which). Every receptor here comes from a man between 25 and 39 years old who had recovered from COVID-19.

The V gene is TRBV12-3 or TRBV12-4, the J gene TRBJ1-2, with no clear D. V lost 3 bases and J 8 bases, leaving 10 bases between the germline ends. There are 12 residues in the CDR3. The CDR3 is CASSFSGGGYTF. CDR3 nucleotides: TGTGCCAGCAGTTTTAGCGGCGGCGGCTACACCTTC.

The chain has TRBV7-8 and TRBJ1-1, with D unresolved. The germline gives CDR1 SGHVS, CDR2 FQNEAQ. V lost 2 bases, J lost 14 bases, and 21 bases lay in between. This CDR3 contains 14 residues. The CDR3 here is CASSLLQGPGGGFF. CDR3 nucleotides: TGTGCCAGCAGCTTACTACAAGGGCCGGGAGGAGGCTTCTTT.

The J gene is TRBJ2-7, the V gene TRBV13, with a tentative D call TRBD1 (5 bases). The CDR3 totals 13 residues. Trimming cost V 3 bases and J 2 bases, with 8 bases left between them. Germline V gives CDR1 PRHDT, CDR2 FYEKMQ (reference sequence). CDR3 nucleotide sequence: TGTGCCAGCAGCTTGGGGCGTACCTACGAGCAGTACTTC. Amino acid sequence: CASSLGRTYEQYF.

This sequence joins TRBV29-1 and TRBJ1-1; D is perhaps TRBD1 (6 bases). The V end lost 3 bases, the J end lost 5 bases, and 22 bases lay between the germline ends. CDR1 is SQVTM and CDR2 is ANQGSEA in the germline V gene. CDR3 length: 16 amino acids. CDR3 in amino acids: CSVDDTYRGGKTEAFF. CDR3 nucleotides: TGCAGCGTTGACGATACTTATAGGGGGGGAAAGACTGAAGCTTTCTTT.

The chain links TRBV10-3 to TRBJ1-1; possibly TRBD1 for D (5 bases). The CDR3 runs to 14 residues. Germline CDR1 is ENHRY and CDR2 is SYGVKD. Trimming removed 3 bases at V and 4 bases at J, with 12 bases between. The CDR3 protein is CAISDGSGGTEAFF. DNA for the CDR3: TGTGCCATCAGTGACGGTTCGGGGGGCACTGAAGCTTTCTTT.

The CDR3 is CASSLVPTVSGNTIYF. Here the CDR3 DNA reads TGTGCCAGCAGCTTAGTCCCGACAGTCTCTGGAAACACCATATATTTT. V gene TRBV7-9 combines with J gene TRBJ1-3; D is perhaps TRBD1 (5 bases). Germline V gene data show CDR1 as SEHNR and CDR2 as FQNEAQ (reference sequence). Trimming removed 1 base at V and 0 bases at J, with 10 bases between. The CDR3 sequence is 16 residues long.

The V gene is TRBV5-4, the J gene TRBJ2-7, with D perhaps matching TRBD1 (6 bases). This CDR3 is built from 14 residues. Per the germline V gene, CDR1 is SGHNT and CDR2 is YYREEE (reference sequence). V was clipped by 4 bases and J by 3 bases, with 14 bases between them. CDR3 in amino acids: CASSLPGQSYEQYF. DNA for the CDR3: TGTGCCAGCAGCCTGCCCGGACAGAGCTACGAGCAGTACTTC.

This chain links TRBV7-9 with TRBJ1-6; tentative D call: TRBD1 (6 bases). Germline V gene sequence: CDR1 SEHNR, CDR2 FQNEAQ (reference sequence). The CDR3 is 14 residues long. V was cut by 4 bases and J by 6 bases, with 10 bases left in between. CDR3 loop: CASSSSDSNSPLHF. CDR3 DNA: TGTGCCAGCAGCTCCTCGGACAGTAATTCACCCCTCCACTTT.

V is TRBV3-1 (or the pseudogene TRBV3-2) and J is TRBJ2-3; 7 bases fit TRBD2. With V trimmed by 3 bases and J by 0 bases, 3 bases remained unmatched. The CDR3 has 15 residues. CDR1 LGHDT and CDR2 YNNKEL come from the germline V gene (reference sequence). CDR3 in amino acids: CASSQGLTSTDTQYF. The CDR3 nucleotides are TGTGCCAGCAGCCAGGGACTAACTAGCACAGATACGCAGTATTTT.

The rearrangement joins TRBV19 to TRBJ2-5, with 10 bases that match TRBD1. V was pared by 5 bases and J by 5 bases, with 11 bases of the junction left unmatched. Germline loops: CDR1 LNHDA, CDR2 SQIVND (reference sequence). This CDR3 region has 16 residues. CDR3 sequence reads: CASSGGWGTGAETQYF. The CDR3 DNA reads TGTGCCAGTAGTGGGGGTTGGGGGACAGGGGCGGAGACCCAGTACTTC. Combining the CDR3 with reference TRBV19 and TRBJ2-5 gives the whole variable domain DGGITQSPKYLFRKEGQNVTLSCEQNLNHDAMYWYRQDPGQGLRLIYYSQIVNDFQKGDIAEGYSVSREKKESFPLTVTSAQKNPTAFYLCASSGGWGTGAETQYFGPGTRLLVL.

For the CDR3, the DNA is TGTGCCAGCTCACCGCAGGGACAAACGAACACTGAAGCTTTCTTT. This translates into CASSPQGQTNTEAFF. The chain employs TRBV18 and TRBJ1-1; perhaps TRBD1 as D (6 bases). The length of the CDR3 is 15 residues. V gave up 3 bases and J gave up 1 base, with 12 bases separating them. Germline V gene data show CDR1 as KGHSH and CDR2 as LQKENI.

The V gene is TRBV5-7, the J gene TRBJ1-6, with a possible D match to TRBD1 (6 bases). TRBV5-7 is sorted into the ORF group, with uncertain function. This CDR3 is built from 15 residues. Trimming cost V 1 base and J 7 bases, with 12 bases left between them. CDR3 sequence reads: CASSLLWQGNSPLHF. The CDR3, as DNA: TGTGCCAGCAGCTTGCTTTGGCAGGGGAATTCACCCCTCCACTTT.

V is TRBV3-1 (or the pseudogene TRBV3-2) and J is TRBJ1-5; 8 nucleotides line up with TRBD1. V lost 4 bases, J lost 6 bases, and 5 bases stayed unmatched. The CDR3 totals 14 residues. Germline V lookup: CDR1 LGHDT, CDR2 YNNKEL (reference sequence). The CDR3 DNA follows: TGTGCCAGCAGCCTCGGACAGGGAGGTCAGCCCCAGCATTTT. Translation: CASSLGQGGQPQHF.